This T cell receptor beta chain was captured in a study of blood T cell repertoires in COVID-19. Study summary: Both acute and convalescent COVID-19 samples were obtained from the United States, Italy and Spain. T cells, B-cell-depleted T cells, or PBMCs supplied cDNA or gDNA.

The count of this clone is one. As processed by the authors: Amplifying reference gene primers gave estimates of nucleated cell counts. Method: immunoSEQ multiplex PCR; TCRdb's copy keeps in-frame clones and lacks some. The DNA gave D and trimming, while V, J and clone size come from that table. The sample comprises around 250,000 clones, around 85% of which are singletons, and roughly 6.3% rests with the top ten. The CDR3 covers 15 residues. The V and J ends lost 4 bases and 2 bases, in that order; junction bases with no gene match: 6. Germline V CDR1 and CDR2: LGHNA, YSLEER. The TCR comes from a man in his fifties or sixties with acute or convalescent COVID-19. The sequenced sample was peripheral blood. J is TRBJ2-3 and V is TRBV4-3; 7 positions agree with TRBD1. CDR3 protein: CASSPGTALTDTQYF. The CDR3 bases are TGCGCCAGCAGCCCCGGGACAGCGCTCACAGATACGCAGTATTTT.